This entry lists 23 T cell receptor beta chains sequenced from one sample in a study of identical twins. TCRdb itself ran the 5' RACE reads through MiXCR, one entry per CDR3 protein. The sample yields around 1.7 million distinct CDR3 sequences, roughly a third seen once. Material: cord blood. All receptors derive from a newborn girl in good health.

This clonotype was found a few times. V gene TRBV12-3 or TRBV12-4 combines with J gene TRBJ1-5, with unresolved D. V was pared by 3 bases and J by 0 bases, with 15 bases between. The CDR3 sequence is 17 residues long. The CDR3 sequence: CASSFGSQDYSNQPQHF. The CDR3 DNA sequence: TGTGCCAGCAGTTTTGGTAGTCAGGACTATAGCAATCAGCCCCAGCATTTT.

A few counts support this clonotype. This rearrangement joins TRBV2 to TRBJ2-1; D ambiguous. Trimming took off 3 bases at V and 3 bases at J, with 9 bases between the two ends. CDR1 is SNHLY, CDR2 FYNNEI, per germline. The CDR3 has 14 residues. The CDR3 DNA is TGTGCCAGCAGTGAGAGCACCCGCTACAATGAGCAGTTCTTC. This codes for CASSESTRYNEQFF.

This chain uses TRBV5-4 with TRBJ2-1, with D perhaps assigned TRBD1 or TRBD2 (5 bases each). CDR1 is SGHNT and CDR2 is YYREEE in the germline V gene (reference sequence). Trimming took 5 bases from V and 9 from J, leaving 12 bases between them. CDR3 size: 12 residues. CDR3 DNA sequence: TGTGCCAGCAGGCTAGTCGGGGCTGAGCAGTTCTTC. It is translated as CASRLVGAEQFF.

This rearrangement joins TRBV10-3 to TRBJ2-2; 7 positions match TRBD1. This CDR3 comprises 16 residues. CDR1 ENHRY and CDR2 SYGVKD come from the germline V gene. The V segment lost 4 bases and the J segment 1 base; nucleotides outside the gene matches: 6. CDR3 in amino acids: CAISGGTALNTGELFF. The DNA of the CDR3 is TGTGCCATCAGTGGGGGGACAGCATTGAACACCGGGGAGCTGTTTTTT.

The rearrangement uses TRBV6-5 and TRBJ2-1, with D perhaps given as TRBD1 or TRBD2 (5 bases each). Per germline, CDR1 MNHEY and CDR2 SVGAGI. V was trimmed by 6 bases and J by 4 bases, leaving 13 bases between them. The CDR3 is 14 residues long. CDR3 sequence (DNA): TGTGCCAGCAGCCGGGACGCCGAATACAATGAGCAGTTCTTC. Its protein product is CASSRDAEYNEQFF.

The sample holds a few counts of this clonotype. The chain combines TRBV2 with TRBJ1-1, with a tentative D call TRBD1 (5 bases). The V gene lost 11 bases and the J gene lost 2 bases, with 21 bases spanning the gap. The CDR3 is 15 amino acids. Germline V gene lookup returns CDR1 SNHLY and CDR2 FYNNEI. CDR3 sequence (DNA): TGTGCCGACAAAAACGGGGCAGCCCCAAACACTGAAGCTTTCTTT. Translating it yields CADKNGAAPNTEAFF.

This chain uses TRBV18 with TRBJ1-1, with no clear D. CDR1 and CDR2 (germline): KGHSH, LQKENI. V lost 2 bases and J lost 4, with 20 bases in between. The CDR3 runs 17 residues. CDR3 in amino acids: CASSPTNRRYSGTEAFF. The CDR3 nucleotides are TGTGCCAGCTCACCAACAAACAGAAGGTACTCAGGCACTGAAGCTTTCTTT.

This clonotype was counted only a few times. The J gene is TRBJ2-2, the V gene TRBV6-5, with 8 bases aligning to TRBD2. V gave up 3 bases and J gave up 2 bases; unmatched junction bases: 17. Germline-derived CDR1 and CDR2 are MNHEY and SVGAGI. The CDR3 loop spans 20 amino acids. Here the CDR3 reads CASSYPGRESQRCNTGELFF. The CDR3 nucleotides are TGTGCCAGCAGTTATCCCGGGAGGGAATCCCAGAGGTGCAACACCGGGGAGCTGTTTTTT.

This clonotype was detected once. This sequence joins TRBV4-1 and TRBJ2-1, with D perhaps TRBD1 (6 bases). This CDR3 comprises 16 residues. V lost 1 base, J lost 1 base, and 11 bases lay in between. Germline V gene lookup returns CDR1 MGHRA and CDR2 YSYEKL. CDR3 bases: TGCGCCAGCAGCCAAGGACCACAGGGATCCTACAATGAGCAGTTCTTC. It specifies CASSQGPQGSYNEQFF.

CDR3 region: CASSGYRDRNTEAFF. DNA for the CDR3: TGTGCCAGCAGCGGATACAGGGACCGTAACACTGAAGCTTTCTTT. The chain couples TRBV7-2 to TRBJ1-1; TRBD1 is a possible D gene (6 bases). The CDR3 is 15 amino acids. CDR1 is SGHTA and CDR2 is FQGNSA in the germline V gene. Trimming pared 5 bases from V and 2 bases from J, leaving 15 bases between.

This clonotype was seen at least ten times. This chain joins TRBV24-1 and TRBJ2-3; D not resolved. CDR3 length equals 12 residues. In germline, CDR1 is KGHDR, CDR2 SFDVKD. V was trimmed by 4 bases and J by 3 bases, leaving 4 bases between them. The CDR3 region has the DNA TGTGCCACCAGTGACCGGACAGATACGCAGTATTTT. As protein: CATSDRTDTQYF.

This chain joins TRBV5-8 and TRBJ1-2; TRBD1 might be the D (5 bases). V was shortened by 0 bases and J by 8 bases, with 14 bases between the two germline ends. CDR1 and CDR2 (germline): SGHTS, YDEGEE. The CDR3 is made up of 14 amino acids. The CDR3 DNA is TGTGCCAGCAGCTTGGTATTTGGGGCGATCGGCTACACCTTC. Translated: CASSLVFGAIGYTF.

Comments on this clonotype: Because the CDR3's place on the DNA is in doubt, the DNA is left out and the CDR3 is given as listed by TCRdb. The chain carries TRBV28 and TRBJ2-7; the tabulated D call, TRBD1, remains unverified against the DNA. 15 amino acids form the CDR3, both terminal residues included. Germline values: CDR1 MDHEN, CDR2 SYDVKM. CDR3 sequence reads: CASSFGPGGHDEQYF.

In its sample, this clonotype was seen a few times. The chain joins TRBV20-1 to TRBJ2-1; the match to TRBD2 covers 11 bases. The V gene's germline CDR1 is DFQATT and CDR2 SNEGSKA (reference sequence). The CDR3 is 16 amino acids. The ends lost 1 base at V and 5 bases at J; junction bases unmatched: 7. The CDR3 coding sequence is TGCAGTGCTAGAGTACTAGCGGGAGTTCTTAACAATGAGCAGTTCTTC. Translating gives CSARVLAGVLNNEQFF.

The J gene is TRBJ2-2, the V gene TRBV5-1; the D gene is possibly TRBD2 (5 bases). The V end was cut by 1 base, the J end by 0 bases, with 10 bases between. There are 16 residues in the CDR3. Per germline, CDR1 SGHRS and CDR2 YFSETQ. The CDR3 DNA follows: TGCGCCAGCAGCTTGACGGCGGGTGCGAACACCGGGGAGCTGTTTTTT. It translates to CASSLTAGANTGELFF.

The chain is built from TRBV20-1 and TRBJ2-2; 7 bases match TRBD2. Trimming removed 5 bases from V and 5 bases from J; junction bases left unmatched: 11. The CDR3 sequence is 15 residues long. The germline CDR1 and CDR2 sequences are DFQATT and SNEGSKA (reference sequence). CDR3 in amino acids: CSAPPQGGYTGELFF. As DNA, the CDR3 is TGCAGTGCTCCCCCCCAGGGAGGGTATACCGGGGAGCTGTTTTTT.

This chain links TRBV21-1 with TRBJ1-2; the DNA was not used to check the table's D call, TRBD1. TRBV21-1 represents a pseudogene. The CDR3 is 14 amino acids. The CDR3 reads CASEEDRGRCGYTF. The DNA for the CDR3 is TGTGCCAGCGAGGAGGACAGGGGAAGATGTGGCTACACCTTC.

This clonotype occurred a few times. The V gene is TRBV20-1, the J gene TRBJ1-6, with TRBD1 as a possible D gene (6 bases). V gave up 6 bases and J gave up 7 bases, with 13 bases separating them. The CDR3 covers 13 residues. Germline V gene sequence: CDR1 DFQATT, CDR2 SNEGSKA (reference sequence). The CDR3 spells CSAKQGGNSPLHF. CDR3 nucleotides: TGCAGTGCGAAACAGGGAGGGAATTCACCCCTCCACTTT.

For this clonotype: This clone may be a read error of a much larger clone one base away. The chain uses TRBV29-1 and TRBJ2-7; a possible D gene is TRBD1 (5 bases). The CDR3 has 13 residues. Germline CDR1 and CDR2: SQVTM and ANQGSEA. Trimming removed 4 bases at V and 2 bases at J, with 12 bases between. CDR3 sequence reads: CSVVSRVTYEQYF. As DNA, the CDR3 is TGCAGCGTTGTTAGCAGGGTCACCTACGAGCAGTACTTC.

The chain couples TRBV6-1 to TRBJ2-5; 8 bases map to TRBD2. The CDR3 covers 14 residues. Per the germline V gene, CDR1 is MNHNS and CDR2 is SASEGT. Trimming cost V 1 base and J 4 bases; bases outside gene matches: 2. CDR3 sequence reads: CASSEVGLAETQYF. CDR3 nucleotide sequence: TGTGCCAGCAGTGAAGTAGGACTAGCAGAGACCCAGTACTTC.

A few counts support this clonotype. The rearrangement joins TRBV5-1 to TRBJ1-6; 7 bases align to TRBD1. In germline, CDR1 is SGHRS, CDR2 YFSETQ. The CDR3 is 15 residues long. Trimming removed 4 bases from V and 7 bases from J; junction bases left unmatched: 8. The CDR3: CASSLGTEGNSPLHF. DNA for the CDR3: TGCGCCAGCAGCCTCGGGACAGAAGGGAATTCACCCCTCCACTTT.

The chain carries TRBV10-3 and TRBJ1-1, with D maybe TRBD1 (6 bases). V shed 1 base and J shed 3 bases, with 21 bases lying between them. This CDR3 is 18 amino acids long. Germline CDR1 ENHRY, CDR2 SYGVKD. CDR3 protein: CAISEYGNPGERDTEAFF. The CDR3 DNA reads as TGTGCCATCAGTGAGTACGGGAACCCAGGGGAAAGGGACACTGAAGCTTTCTTT.

The chain couples TRBV6-6 to TRBJ2-3; unclear D gene. The CDR3 runs 14 residues. Per the germline V gene, CDR1 is MNHNY and CDR2 is SVGAGI (reference sequence). With 7 bases removed from V and 4 bases from J, the gap between germline ends came to 15 bases. The CDR3 coding sequence is TGTGCCAGCACCCGAGCAAACGGGCCAGATACGCAGTATTTT. It specifies CASTRANGPDTQYF.